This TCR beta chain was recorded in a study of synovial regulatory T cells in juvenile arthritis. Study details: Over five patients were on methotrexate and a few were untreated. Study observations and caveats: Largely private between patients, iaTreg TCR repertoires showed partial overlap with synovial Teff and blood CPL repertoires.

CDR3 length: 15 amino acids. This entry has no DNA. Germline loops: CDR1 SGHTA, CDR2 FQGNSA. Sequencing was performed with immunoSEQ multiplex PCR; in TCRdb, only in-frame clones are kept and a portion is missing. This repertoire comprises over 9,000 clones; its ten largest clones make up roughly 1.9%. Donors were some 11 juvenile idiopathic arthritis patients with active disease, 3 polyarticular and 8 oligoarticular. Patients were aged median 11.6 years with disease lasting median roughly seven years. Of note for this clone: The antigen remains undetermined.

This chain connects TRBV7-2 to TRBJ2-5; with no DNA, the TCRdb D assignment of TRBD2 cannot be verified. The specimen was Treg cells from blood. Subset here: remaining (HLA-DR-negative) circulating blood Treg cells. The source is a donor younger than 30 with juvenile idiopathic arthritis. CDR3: CASSLGGRVEETQYF.